The 9 T cell receptor beta chains reported below all come from one sample, sequenced in a study of OX40 agonist ivuxolimab in advanced cancers. Assay used: immunoSEQ multiplex PCR; TCRdb lists only in-frame clones, some missing. The data contain some 62,000 clones, approximately 86% of them singletons. Sequenced material: CD4+ or CD8+ T cells sorted from blood, taken in a trial of the OX40 agonist ivuxolimab. The receptors were sampled from an adult with an advanced solid tumor such as melanoma, head and neck, liver or kidney cancer.

The rearrangement uses TRBV23-1 and TRBJ2-4; D gene uncertain. TRBV23-1 carries the ORF label, with uncertain function. Deletions cut 6 bases from V and 0 bases from J, with 9 bases between. CDR3 length: 14 amino acids. This CDR3 is CASRVDRAKNIQYF. CDR3 coding DNA: TGCGCCAGCAGGGTGGATCGAGCCAAAAACATTCAGTACTTC.

V gene TRBV6-4 combines with J gene TRBJ1-1, with D maybe TRBD1 (5 bases). The V gene's germline CDR1 is MRHNA and CDR2 SNTAGT. The V gene lost 0 bases and the J gene lost 0 bases, with 11 bases spanning the gap. This CDR3 is 16 amino acids long. In DNA form, the CDR3 reads TGTGCCAGCAGTGACTCCCGGGACCTCATGAACACTGAAGCTTTCTTT. Translating it yields CASSDSRDLMNTEAFF.

In this sample, this clone turned up a few times. The chain links TRBV5-6 to TRBJ2-5; 7 nucleotides match TRBD2. Unmatched junction bases numbered 5, after V lost 1 base and J lost 5 bases. This CDR3 has 14 amino acids. Germline CDR1 and CDR2: SGHDT and YYEEEE. CDR3 region: CASSLLAGVETQYF. DNA for the CDR3: TGTGCCAGCAGCTTGCTGGCGGGAGTGGAGACCCAGTACTTC. The whole variable domain, filled in from reference TRBV5-6 and TRBJ2-5, reads DAGVTQSPTHLIKTRGQQVTLRCSPKSGHDTVSWYQQALGQGPQFIFQYYEEEERQRGNFPDRFSGHQFPNYSSELNVNALLLGDSALYLCASSLLAGVETQYFGPGTRLLVL.

This sequence joins TRBV15 and TRBJ2-1, with a weak D call TRBD2 (6 bases). CDR1 is LNHNV and CDR2 is YYDKDF in the germline V gene (reference sequence). V was clipped by 7 bases and J by 3 bases, with 19 bases between them. CDR3 length: 16 residues. The CDR3 region has the DNA TGTGCCACCACCCCCCCAGGGACTTCCCTCTACAATGAGCAGTTCTTC. This gives the protein CATTPPGTSLYNEQFF.

The chain recombines TRBV7-3 with TRBJ2-1; D assignment may be TRBD1 or TRBD2 (6 bases each). Germline V gene lookup returns CDR1 SGHTA and CDR2 FQGTGA. V was clipped by 5 bases and J by 4 bases, with 15 bases between them. The CDR3 consists of 15 residues. The CDR3 loop reads CASSKGGQRYNEQFF. The CDR3 nucleotides are TGTGCCAGCAGCAAGGGGGGTCAGCGTTACAATGAGCAGTTCTTC.

The chain recombines TRBV18 with TRBJ1-3, with D unresolved. The CDR3 runs to 14 residues. The V end was cut by 6 bases, the J end by 1 base, with 10 bases between. Germline assignment: CDR1 KGHSH and CDR2 LQKENI. Written as DNA, the CDR3 is TGTGCCAGCTCTCCAGGACCTTCTGGAAACACCATATATTTT. It encodes CASSPGPSGNTIYF.

The chain uses TRBV7-3 and TRBJ2-5, with TRBD2 matching 10 bases. The J call may be incorrect, as the DNA end agrees better with TRBJ2-7. The CDR3 runs to 13 residues. CDR1 and CDR2 (germline): SGHTA, FQGTGA. The DNA of the CDR3 is TGTGCCAGCAGCTCCACTAGCGGGAACGAGCAGTACTTC. Protein sequence: CASSSTSGNEQYF.

The rearrangement uses TRBV10-1 and TRBJ1-4; D may be TRBD1 (5 bases). V lost 0 bases and J 5 bases, leaving 10 bases between the germline ends. The CDR3 is 15 residues long. The germline CDR1 and CDR2 sequences are WNHNN and SYGVQD (reference sequence). The CDR3 DNA reads TGCGCCAGCAGTGAGTCGGGGGAACCGAATGAAAAACTGTTTTTT. This codes for CASSESGEPNEKLFF.

V usage is TRBV11-2 and J usage is TRBJ2-5; TRBD2 is a possible D gene (6 bases). This CDR3 region has 15 residues. The germline V gene has CDR1 SGHAT and CDR2 FQNNGV. V shed 5 bases and J shed 2 bases, with 15 bases lying between them. The CDR3 reads CASSIRGLLQETQYF. The CDR3 coding sequence is TGTGCCAGCAGCATCCGGGGACTTCTACAAGAGACCCAGTACTTC.